The rows below give T cell receptor beta chains drawn from one sample of a study of blood T cell repertoires in COVID-19. Clones were read by immunoSEQ multiplex PCR, and TCRdb kept only the in-frame ones, dropping some. The sample lists about 160,000 clones, around four fifths occurring once. Sequencing input: peripheral blood. The receptors shown here come from a woman older than 75 with acute or convalescent COVID-19. The CDR3 runs from the conserved cysteine through the conserved F or W. A D gene is named only where the DNA matches it firmly. Where a row states a size, it is once, few, many or the class of an expanded clone; other rows omit it.

>many|-|TRBJ2-6|TRBV6-2/TRBV6-3
TGTGCCAGCAGTTACTTTAGGGGCTCCGGGGCCAACGTCCTGACTTTC
CASSYFRGSGANVLTF
>-|TRBD2|TRBJ2-3|TRBV24-1
TGTGCCACCAGTGACCCCCGGACTAGCGGAGATACGCAGTATTTT
CATSDPRTSGDTQYF
>-|-|TRBJ2-3|TRBV24-1
TGTGCCACCTCGGACTACACAGATACGCAGTATTTT
CATSDYTDTQYF
>-|-|TRBJ1-2|TRBV7-8
TGTGCCAGCAGCTTAGGCGGGGCTTACTATGGCTACACCTTC
CASSLGGAYYGYTF
>-|TRBD1|TRBJ1-1|TRBV25-1
TGTGCCAGCAGTGCGACAGGGGTTAGTGAAGCTTTCTTT
CASSATGVSEAFF
>-|TRBD2|TRBJ2-7|TRBV9
TGTGCCAGCAGCGTAGCCCTAGCGGGAGACGAGCAGTACTTC
CASSVALAGDEQYF
>-|-|TRBJ2-1|TRBV11-3
TGTGCCAGCAGCTTTAACTCCTACAATGAGCAGTTCTTC
CASSFNSYNEQFF
>-|-|TRBJ2-1|TRBV3-1/TRBV3-2
TGTGCCAGCAGCCAAGTTGGAGGTTACAATGAGCAGTTCTTC
CASSQVGGYNEQFF
>-|TRBD1|TRBJ2-1|TRBV7-9
TGTGCCAGCAGCGTAAAGGGGACAGAATATTACAATGAGCAGTTCTTC
CASSVKGTEYYNEQFF
>-|-|TRBJ1-4|TRBV12-3/TRBV12-4
TGTGCCAGCATCCCCAACACTGGGCAAGAACTGTTTTTT
CASIPNTGQELFF
>-|-|TRBJ1-2|TRBV18
TGTGCCAGCTCACCGAAGGAGGGGAAACCGTCCTATGGCTACACCTTC
CASSPKEGKPSYGYTF
>-|TRBD1|TRBJ2-2|TRBV19
TGTGCCAGTAGTTTGGGGACAGGGACCGGGGAGCTGTTTTTT
CASSLGTGTGELFF
>once|-|TRBJ1-1|TRBV6-5
TGTGCCAGCAGTTACTCTTTCTCGCGGGGCACTGAAGCTTTCTTT
CASSYSFSRGTEAFF
>-|TRBD1|TRBJ1-2|TRBV19
TGTGCCAGTAGTAGGGGACAGGTGAATAACTATGGCTACACCTTC
CASSRGQVNNYGYTF
>-|-|TRBJ2-7|TRBV4-3
TGCGCCAGCAGCCAAGATCGGGGGAGAGCGTCCGAGCAGTACTTC
CASSQDRGRASEQYF
>-|TRBD1|TRBJ1-1|TRBV6-5
TGTGCCAGCAGCCGACAGGGTATGAACACTGAAGCTTTCTTT
CASSRQGMNTEAFF
>few|TRBD2|TRBJ2-7|TRBV13
TGTGCCAGCAGCTTCCGACTAGCGGGAGGAGACTACGAGCAGTACTTC
CASSFRLAGGDYEQYF
>-|TRBD1|TRBJ2-1|TRBV9
TGTGCCAGCACCTCCGGGACAGGCGAACCTTCGGGCAATGAGCAGTTCTTC
CASTSGTGEPSGNEQFF
>-|TRBD2|TRBJ2-7|TRBV25-1
TGTGCCAGCAGAGCTAGCGGGAGAAAGAGCGAGCAGTACTTC
CASRASGRKSEQYF
>-|TRBD1|TRBJ1-1|TRBV27
TGTGCCAGCAGTCGACAGGGGGCGGGAGCTGAAGCTTTCTTT
CASSRQGAGAEAFF
>-|-|TRBJ2-1|TRBV9
TGTGCCAGCTCCCCGGAGAGGGTGGGTGAGCAGTTCTTC
CASSPERVGEQFF
>-|TRBD1|TRBJ1-6|TRBV20-1
TGCAGTGCTAGTGGTGGAGGGGACAGGGGTTATAATTCACCCCTCCACTTT
CSASGGGDRGYNSPLHF
>-|TRBD1|TRBJ1-3|TRBV5-1
TGCGCCAGCAGCGCCGGACAGGGAAAGGGTTCTGGAAACACCATATATTTT
CASSAGQGKGSGNTIYF
>few|TRBD2|TRBJ2-6|TRBV29-1
TGCAGCGTTGTACTAGCGGGGAGCCCCTCTGGGGCCAACGTCCTGACTTTC
CSVVLAGSPSGANVLTF
>-|-|TRBJ2-5|TRBV5-1
TGCGCCAGCAGCTTGGGCGAGGGTCTACAGACCCAGTACTTC
CASSLGEGLQTQYF
>-|TRBD2|TRBJ2-7|TRBV6-6
TGTGCCAGCAGTAAGACTAGCGGGAACCCCTACGAGCAGTACTTC
CASSKTSGNPYEQYF
>-|TRBD2|TRBJ2-1|TRBV5-4
TGTGCCATCCGAGCCGGGACTAGGTCCTCCTACAATGAGCAGTTCTTC
CAIRAGTRSSYNEQFF
>-|-|TRBJ1-1|TRBV6-2/TRBV6-3
TGTGCCAGCAGCCCTCACACAGGGAACACTGAAGCTTTCTTT
CASSPHTGNTEAFF
>-|TRBD1|TRBJ1-1|TRBV15
TGTGCCACCAGGCTCAGGGGGGCGAACACTGAAGCTTTCTTT
CATRLRGANTEAFF
>-|-|TRBJ1-2|TRBV5-6
TGTGCCAGCAGCCCTCCCTACCGGGGCTATGGCTACACCTTC
CASSPPYRGYGYTF